This T cell receptor beta chain originates from a study of T-cell memory formation after mild COVID-19. Study in general: There were largely donor-specific TCR clusters. Findings and limits, study-wide: Later expanders leaned toward CD4+, whereas clones contracting from day 15 to 85 were balanced CD4/CD8. That cross-reactive memory joined was suggested by some responding clones appearing in pre-infection memory. CD4+ contracting clones were found mainly in CM and EM, and CD8+ ones in EMRA.

The CDR3 extends over 16 amino acids. Germline loops: CDR1 MNHEY, CDR2 SVGAGI. Trimming removed 0 bases from V and 5 bases from J; junction bases left unmatched: 5. A remark on this clonotype: Its antigen remains unidentified.

TCRdb independently ran MiXCR on the 5' RACE reads; one entry per CDR3 protein. This table holds around 130,000 distinct CDR3 sequences, 11% to 15% found once. Material: PBMCs or a T cell subset sorted from them (not recorded which). V and J are TRBV6-5 and TRBJ2-3, with 10 bases aligning to TRBD2. This clonotype was sampled from an adult woman who had mild COVID-19 (a few samples of this study predate the infection). Cell type and time point are not known. The DNA of the CDR3 is TGTGCCAGCAGTTACTCGGAGCGACTAGCGGGAGATACGCAGTATTTT. The encoded protein is CASSYSERLAGDTQYF.